This T cell receptor beta chain was recovered during a study of T-cell memory formation after mild COVID-19. About the study: Clusters were largely donor specific.

This CDR3 is built from 14 residues. Germline V gives CDR1 SGHDN, CDR2 FVKESK. V was clipped by 1 base and J by 6 bases, with 11 bases between them. TCR alpha and TCR beta cDNA libraries carrying sample barcodes and UMIs came from 5'RACE with constant-segment primers. TCRdb fed the 5' RACE reads into MiXCR, producing one record per CDR3 protein. The repertoire includes some 350,000 distinct CDR3 sequences, 10% to 15% of them detected once, and over 20% sits in the top ten. Study-wide points: Day 37-peaking second-wave clones had unconfirmed SARS-CoV-2 specificity. CD4+ contracting clones were found mainly in CM and EM, and CD8+ ones in EMRA.

There are a few counts of this clonotype. What it binds is not known. The TCR originated in a man in his late teens or twenties who had mild COVID-19 (a few samples of this study predate the infection). Cell type and time point are not known. Sequenced input: PBMCs or a T cell subset sorted from them (not recorded which). The chain joins TRBV14 to TRBJ2-3; D perhaps matches TRBD1 (6 bases). The CDR3 spells CASSQVQGLDTQYF. CDR3 coding DNA: TGTGCCAGCAGCCAAGTCCAGGGGCTGGATACGCAGTATTTT.